This is a list of T cell receptor beta chains from one sample in a study of early T cells in non-severe SARS-CoV-2 infection. Each CDR3 protein is one row after TCRdb ran MiXCR on the 5' RACE reads. The profile shows just under 85,000 distinct CDR3 sequences, roughly 10% of them singletons. The sample in question was whole blood, obtained at baseline. The receptors come from an adult who was a healthcare worker with PCR-confirmed SARS-CoV-2 infection or an uninfected control (not recorded which). The CDR3 runs from the conserved cysteine through the conserved F or W. The order of the fields is V gene, clone size, J gene, D gene, CDR3 DNA, CDR3 protein. D genes are given only for firm matches. Part of the rows lack a size; the others show once, few, many or a class for expanded clones.

TRBV27	few	TRBJ2-7	TRBD2	TGTGCCAGCAGCAACCTAGCGGGCTCCTACGAGCAGTACTTC	CASSNLAGSYEQYF
TRBV19	.	TRBJ2-3	.	TGTGCCATCCAGGGGGGTGGTACGCAGTATTTT	CAIQGGGTQYF
TRBV7-9	many	TRBJ1-3	.	TGTGCCAGCAGCCACCCGGGACACTTATCTACTGGAAACACCATATATTTT	CASSHPGHLSTGNTIYF
TRBV4-1	many	TRBJ2-1	TRBD2	TGCGCCAGCAGCCAACGACCGGGACTAGCGGGGGGCATGGAGCAGTTCTTC	CASSQRPGLAGGMEQFF
TRBV6-1	few	TRBJ2-2	TRBD2	TGTGCCAGCAATAGACTAGCGGTTTCCGGGGAGCTGTTTTTT	CASNRLAVSGELFF
TRBV7-9	few	TRBJ2-3	.	TGTGCCAGCAGCCTCACGTTGGGCACAGATACGCAGTATTTT	CASSLTLGTDTQYF
TRBV14	many	TRBJ2-2	.	TGTGCCAGCAGCCATTTTCAGGGTTGGACCGGGGAGCTGTTTTTT	CASSHFQGWTGELFF
TRBV7-9	few	TRBJ2-5	.	TGTGCCAGCAGCTTAGGGGCAGCTATTGGGACCCAGTACTTC	CASSLGAAIGTQYF
TRBV7-2	many	TRBJ2-5	TRBD2	TGTGCCAGCAGCCCCCGTCGGGGGGGAGAGACCCAGTACTTC	CASSPRRGGETQYF
TRBV7-8	medium-sized	TRBJ1-3	.	TGTGCCAGCAGCTTATCCTCTGGAAACACCATATATTTT	CASSLSSGNTIYF
TRBV28	.	TRBJ2-1	.	TGTGCCAGCGAAGGGGGGAATGAGCAGTTCTTC	CASEGGNEQFF
TRBV6-1	few	TRBJ2-7	.	TGTGCCAGCAGTAGGCCCTACGAGCAGTACTTC	CASSRPYEQYF
TRBV18	.	TRBJ2-5	.	TGTGCCAGCTCACCGACGGGGACCCAGTACTTC	CASSPTGTQYF
TRBV28	many	TRBJ2-7	.	TGTGCCAGCAGATCCGATGCTTCCTACGAGCAGTACTTC	CASRSDASYEQYF
TRBV7-9	.	TRBJ2-7	.	TGTGCCACCCGTATTGCAGGGTCTCCCTACGAGCAGTACTTC	CATRIAGSPYEQYF
TRBV18	.	TRBJ1-2	.	TGTGCCAGCTCCCCGGACATCGGCGATGGCTACACCTTC	CASSPDIGDGYTF
TRBV4-2	many	TRBJ2-7	TRBD1	TGTGCCAGCAGCCAAGAGCCAGGGGGCGTCTTCCAGCAGTACTTC	CASSQEPGGVFQQYF
TRBV5-1	many	TRBJ1-3	.	TGCGCCAGCAGCTTGGGGGCCCCGGGACTGACAAGCTCTGGAAACACCATATATTTT	CASSLGAPGLTSSGNTIYF
TRBV3-1	few	TRBJ2-1	TRBD2	TGTGCCAGCAGCCACGAACTAGCGGGGGTTTACAATGAGCAGTTCTTC	CASSHELAGVYNEQFF
TRBV30	few	TRBJ1-2	.	TGTGCCTGGAGAACCTGGTATGGCTACACCTTC	CAWRTWYGYTF
TRBV20-1	.	TRBJ2-7	TRBD1	TGCAGTGCTGTCGGACAGGGGGTCTACGAGCAGTACTTC	CSAVGQGVYEQYF
TRBV9	.	TRBJ2-5	TRBD2	TGTGCCAGCAGCGCAGGGACCGGGACTAGCGTACAAGAGACCCAGTACTTC	CASSAGTGTSVQETQYF
TRBV11-2	many	TRBJ2-1	.	TGTGCCAGCAGCGGGGCGGGGCAGGGAATCCATGAGCAGTTCTTC	CASSGAGQGIHEQFF
TRBV27	many	TRBJ2-3	.	TGTGCCAGCAGTTTGAAGCTCCAATACACAGATACGCAGTATTTT	CASSLKLQYTDTQYF
TRBV20-1	many	TRBJ1-1	.	TGCAGTGCGGCCCGAGGGATCTTAAACACTGAAGCTTTCTTT	CSAARGILNTEAFF
TRBV28	few	TRBJ1-1	.	TGTGCCAGCAGATCCCCCACTGAAGCTTTCTTT	CASRSPTEAFF
TRBV15	few	TRBJ2-5	.	TGTGCCACCACAACCGGCCCCGGTCGGGAGACCCAGTACTTC	CATTTGPGRETQYF
TRBV2	many	TRBJ2-7	TRBD2	TGTGCCAGCAGGAGTAGTAGCGGGAGCTCCTACGAGCAGTACTTC	CASRSSSGSSYEQYF
TRBV27	few	TRBJ1-1	TRBD1	TGTGCCAGCAGTTCCCACAGGGGGAACACTGAAGCTTTCTTT	CASSSHRGNTEAFF
TRBV6-5	.	TRBJ2-7	.	TGTGCCAGCAGTGGACCCATCGAGCAGTACTTC	CASSGPIEQYF
TRBV12-3/TRBV12-4	many	TRBJ2-2	TRBD1	TGTGCCAGCAGCTGGGGGACAGGGGCCGGGGAGCTGTTTTTT	CASSWGTGAGELFF
TRBV7-9	.	TRBJ2-7	.	TGTGCCAGCAGCCCCAGGGTGGGCCTTTACGAGCAGTACTTC	CASSPRVGLYEQYF
TRBV27	few	TRBJ2-3	TRBD2	TGTGCCAGCAAGACTAGCGGCGGAGATACGCAGTATTTT	CASKTSGGDTQYF
TRBV18	many	TRBJ1-2	.	TGTGCCAGCTCACCCACCCCAGGGGAAGCTAACTATGGCTACACCTTC	CASSPTPGEANYGYTF
TRBV5-1	few	TRBJ1-5	.	TGCGCCAGCAGCTTGGGGACGGGACAGCCCCAGCATTTT	CASSLGTGQPQHF
TRBV12-3/TRBV12-4	few	TRBJ2-7	.	TGTGCCAGCAGTTTAAGGCCAGCGGTCTCCTACGAGCAGTACTTC	CASSLRPAVSYEQYF
TRBV28	many	TRBJ2-7	.	TGTGCCAGCAGTTTAAAACCATCCTACGAGCAGTACTTC	CASSLKPSYEQYF
TRBV10-1	.	TRBJ2-2	.	TGCGCCAGCAGTGAGACTAGCCCCGGGGAGCTGTTTTTT	CASSETSPGELFF
TRBV28	few	TRBJ2-7	TRBD1	TGTGCCAGCAGTAACGCCGGGACAGCGGCCTACGAGCAGTACTTC	CASSNAGTAAYEQYF
TRBV20-1	few	TRBJ1-1	.	TGCAGTGCTAGCAAAGCAGACTCGAACACTGAAGCTTTCTTT	CSASKADSNTEAFF
TRBV27	few	TRBJ2-7	TRBD2	TGTGCCAGCAGTTTATCCGGGACTAGCGGGGTGTGGGAGCAGTACTTC	CASSLSGTSGVWEQYF
TRBV28	.	TRBJ1-1	TRBD1	TGTGCCAGTGAGCAGACAGGGGTGTTTGAAGCTTTCTTT	CASEQTGVFEAFF
TRBV30	.	TRBJ1-3	.	TGTGCCTGGGGACAGATCTCTGGAAACACCATATATTTT	CAWGQISGNTIYF
TRBV10-3	few	TRBJ2-3	.	TGTGCCATCAGTCCCGGCGGCGCCTCTAGCACAGATACGCAGTATTTT	CAISPGGASSTDTQYF
TRBV9	.	TRBJ2-2	.	TGTGCCAGCAGCGTAGTTGAGGGGAACACCGGGGAGCTGTTTTTT	CASSVVEGNTGELFF
TRBV7-9	few	TRBJ2-1	TRBD2	TGTGCCAGCAGCTCCTTGACTAGCGGGAGTATGAATGAGCAGTTCTTC	CASSSLTSGSMNEQFF
TRBV5-6	few	TRBJ1-6	.	TGTGCCAGCAGCTTGGGGCCAGACCCTAATTCACCCCTCCACTTT	CASSLGPDPNSPLHF
TRBV20-1	medium-sized	TRBJ1-2	.	TGCAGTGTCATTCCCCCAGGTGGCTACACCTTC	CSVIPPGGYTF
TRBV14	.	TRBJ2-7	.	TGTGCCAGCAGCCAAGGCCCAGGCTCCTACGAGCAGTACTTC	CASSQGPGSYEQYF
TRBV5-1	many	TRBJ2-7	TRBD1	TGCGCCAGCAGCTGGAGCCCGGGACAGGGGGATAAGAAGCAGTACTTC	CASSWSPGQGDKKQYF
TRBV7-6	.	TRBJ2-7	TRBD1	TGTGCCAGCAGCTACCGGGACAGGCTAGAGGAGCAGTACTTC	CASSYRDRLEEQYF
TRBV10-3	.	TRBJ2-5	TRBD2	TGTGCCATCAGTCGATTAGCGGGTCTTAGGCAAGAGACCCAGTACTTC	CAISRLAGLRQETQYF
TRBV20-1	few	TRBJ1-1	TRBD1	TGCAGTAGGGACAGGGGGCTGAGGGGCACTGAAGCTTTCTTT	CSRDRGLRGTEAFF
TRBV2	.	TRBJ1-2	TRBD1	TGTGCCAGCAGTGACTGGACAGGGCGGGACTATGGCTACACCTTC	CASSDWTGRDYGYTF
TRBV5-1	.	TRBJ1-2	TRBD1	TGCGCCAGCAGCTTGAGGGGACAGGGTGATGGCTACACCTTC	CASSLRGQGDGYTF
TRBV5-4	few	TRBJ2-7	.	TGTGCCAGCAGCTCGCTCGGTAGCTCCTACGAGCAGTACTTC	CASSSLGSSYEQYF
TRBV20-1	few	TRBJ2-1	.	TGCAGTGCTAGATTAGCGGACATCTACAATGAGCAGTTCTTC	CSARLADIYNEQFF